The 9 T cell receptor beta chains presented below share a single source sample, sequenced in a study of T-cell memory formation after mild COVID-19. TCRdb called the 5' RACE reads again in MiXCR, with one record for every CDR3 protein. The data show about 84,000 distinct CDR3 sequences, 11% to 15% seen once. Source material: PBMCs or a T cell subset sorted from them (not recorded which). These receptors came from an adult woman who had mild COVID-19 (a few samples of this study predate the infection). Cell type and time point are not known.

The genes are TRBV27 and TRBJ1-5; D may be TRBD1 (6 bases). This CDR3 is 13 amino acids long. The V gene lost 2 bases and the J gene lost 5 bases, with 7 bases spanning the gap. Looked up from germline, CDR1 is MNHEY and CDR2 is SMNVEV (reference sequence). The CDR3 region is CASSLRGYQPQHF. In nucleotides, the CDR3 is TGTGCCAGCAGTTTAAGGGGGTATCAGCCCCAGCATTTT.

By sample fraction, this clonotype is medium-sized. The V call is TRBV6-5, the J call TRBJ1-1; no reliable D call. Germline CDR1 is MNHEY and CDR2 is SVGAGI. V was trimmed by 2 bases and J by 1 base, leaving 5 bases between them. This CDR3 region has 13 residues. CDR3 in DNA: TGTGCCAGCAGTTACGGTAGGAACACTGAAGCTTTCTTT. It encodes CASSYGRNTEAFF.

The chain combines TRBV7-6 with TRBJ2-7; D may match TRBD1 or TRBD2 (5 bases each). The CDR3 contains 14 residues. V lost 5 bases, J lost 4 bases, and 15 bases lay in between. Germline values: CDR1 SGHVS, CDR2 FNYEAQ. In DNA, the CDR3 is TGTGCCAGCAGCCCCGGGACCATTTCTTACGAGCAGTACTTC. Amino acids: CASSPGTISYEQYF.

This clonotype was seen more than once but under ten times. The rearrangement links TRBV7-9 to TRBJ1-2; D is perhaps TRBD1 (5 bases). The CDR3 covers 15 residues. From germline, CDR1 is SEHNR and CDR2 FQNEAQ (reference sequence). V was trimmed by 2 bases and J by 8 bases, leaving 18 bases between them. DNA for the CDR3: TGTGCCAGCAGCTTAACCGGGACCTCCCCGGCGGGCTACACCTTC. Protein sequence: CASSLTGTSPAGYTF.

This clonotype came up a few times. V is TRBV12-3 or TRBV12-4 and J is TRBJ2-5; either TRBD1 or TRBD2 may fit D (6 bases each). This CDR3 comprises 14 residues. V was trimmed by 5 bases and J by 5 bases, leaving 15 bases between them. This CDR3 is CASSRLSGAETQYF. The CDR3 DNA sequence: TGTGCCAGCAGTCGGTTATCGGGGGCGGAGACCCAGTACTTC.

The rearrangement links TRBV20-1 to TRBJ1-1; TRBD1 matches at 9 bases. The CDR3 is 15 residues long. After removal of 1 base from V and 7 bases from J, the junction contained 10 bases not matched to a gene. In germline, CDR1 is DFQATT, CDR2 SNEGSKA (reference sequence). The CDR3 nucleotides are TGCAGTGCTAGAGGGGAAGCCGGGACAGGGTTTGAAGCTTTCTTT. As protein: CSARGEAGTGFEAFF.

This clonotype was counted between two and nine times. J is TRBJ2-1 and V is TRBV29-1; D unresolved. The CDR3 sequence is 12 residues long. Germline CDR1 SQVTM, CDR2 ANQGSEA. The V gene lost 4 bases and the J gene lost 8 bases, with 12 bases spanning the gap. The CDR3 DNA reads TGCAGCGTTGGCCCCCCCGGTGATGAGCAGTTCTTC. Residues: CSVGPPGDEQFF.

The sample holds a few counts of this clonotype. V usage is TRBV5-1 and J usage is TRBJ2-5, with 9 bases that match TRBD1. This CDR3 spans 17 amino acids. Germline CDR1 is SGHRS and CDR2 is YFSETQ. V lost 4 bases and J lost 2; bases outside the gene matches: 12. The CDR3 loop reads CASSENPDRGPQETQYF. The CDR3 bases are TGCGCCAGCAGCGAAAATCCGGACAGGGGCCCTCAAGAGACCCAGTACTTC.

The chain uses TRBV20-1 and TRBJ2-3; D might be TRBD1 (6 bases). V was cut by 2 bases and J by 4 bases, with 13 bases left in between. Germline V CDR1 and CDR2: DFQATT, SNEGSKA (reference sequence). The CDR3 runs to 14 residues. CDR3 loop: CSARPQQGPDTQYF. CDR3 bases: TGCAGTGCTAGACCTCAACAGGGCCCAGATACGCAGTATTTT.